The clone carrying this T cell receptor (beta chain) was picked up one time. This sample was taken from a study of blood T cell repertoires in COVID-19. About the study: From the United States, Italy and Spain came samples of acute and convalescent COVID-19. Sample material is recorded as cDNA or gDNA derived from T cells, B-cell-depleted T cells, or PBMCs.

Original analysis: It was from reference gene primer amplification that nucleated cell counts were estimated. The table came from immunoSEQ multiplex PCR; TCRdb's copy has only in-frame clones and leaves some out. V and J calls and clone size are copied from that table; D and trimming were computed from the DNA. The table has tens of thousands of clones, 86% seen once. The CDR3 runs 13 residues. Trimming took 6 bases from V and 0 from J, leaving 8 bases between them. Germline CDR1 and CDR2: ENHRY and SYGVKD. The receptor was isolated from a man younger than 45 with acute or convalescent COVID-19. The gene calls are TRBV10-3 and TRBJ1-1; maybe TRBD1 (5 bases). Sequenced input: peripheral blood. CDR3 nucleotide sequence: TGTGCCATCAGGGTGACAGTGAACACTGAAGCTTTCTTT. Protein: CAIRVTVNTEAFF.